This T cell receptor (beta chain) was sequenced during a study of cytomegalovirus exposure and HLA in healthy donors. Across the study: Prior work identified around 120 million unique TCR beta sequences in some 200 million T cells.

This clone was observed a handful of times. The antigen is unknown. Germline CDR1 and CDR2: SGHRS and YFSETQ. The V gene lost 3 bases and the J gene lost 2 bases, with 6 bases spanning the gap. This CDR3 has 13 residues. Findings and limits, study-wide: There were several of the most significant clusters that appeared linked to common viral pathogens in a later analysis.

The PCR employed 60 Vbeta primers together with 13 Jbeta primers. Using immunoSEQ multiplex PCR, the repertoire was profiled, and TCRdb retains in-frame clones only, with some absent. The sample gives around 38,000 clones, about 66% of which show up once; roughly 18% is in the top ten. Each donor was nominally healthy when sampled (though unrecorded immune exposures were likely). The clonotype comes from a man aged 45-65 years in good health and CMV-seropositive. The sequenced material came from PBMCs. The chain recombines TRBV5-1 with TRBJ1-3; D gene uncertain. The CDR3 sequence: CASSSTTGNTIYF. In nucleotides, the CDR3 is TGCGCCAGCAGCTCAACAACTGGAAACACCATATATTTT.